One TCR beta chain is described in this entry. Antigen unknown. V gave up 7 bases and J gave up 5 bases, with 12 bases separating them. CDR1 and CDR2 from the germline V gene are MNHEY and SVGEGT. The CDR3 is 13 residues long. The data were obtained in a study of response to subunit inactivated influenza vaccine. Findings and limits, study-wide: Each seasonal flu vaccination may recruit only limited new T cells, authors suggested.

TCRdb re-analysed the RT-PCR reads in MiXCR, keeping a single row per CDR3 protein. The profile covers 450,000 to 700,000 distinct CDR3 sequences, with 12% to 15% appearing a single time and around 10% taken by the ten largest. The sample was PBMCs from blood, taken roughly 12 days after vaccination. The chain carries TRBV6-2 or TRBV6-3 and TRBJ2-1; D gene unclear. This TCR was sampled from a man aged 50 or older who received an inactivated influenza vaccine. The DNA for the CDR3 is TGTGCCAGCAACGATGTCCTCCACAATGAGCAGTTCTTC. This codes for CASNDVLHNEQFF.